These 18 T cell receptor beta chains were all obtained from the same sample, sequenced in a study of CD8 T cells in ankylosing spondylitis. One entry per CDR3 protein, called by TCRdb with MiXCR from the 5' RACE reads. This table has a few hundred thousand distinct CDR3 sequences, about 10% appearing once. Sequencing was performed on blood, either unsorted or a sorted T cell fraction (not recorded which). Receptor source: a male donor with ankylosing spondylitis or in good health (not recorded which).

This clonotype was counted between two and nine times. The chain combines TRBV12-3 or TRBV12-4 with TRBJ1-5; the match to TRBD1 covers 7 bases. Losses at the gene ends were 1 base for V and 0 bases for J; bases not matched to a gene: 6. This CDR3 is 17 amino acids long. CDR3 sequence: CASSLVGTVYSNQPQHF. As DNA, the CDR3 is TGTGCCAGCAGTTTAGTGGGGACAGTTTATAGCAATCAGCCCCAGCATTTT.

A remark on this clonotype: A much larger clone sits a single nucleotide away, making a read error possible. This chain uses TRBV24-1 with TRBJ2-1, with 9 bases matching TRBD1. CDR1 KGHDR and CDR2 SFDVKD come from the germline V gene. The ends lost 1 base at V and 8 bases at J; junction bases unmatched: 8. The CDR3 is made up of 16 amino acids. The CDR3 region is CATSDFGGTGIDEQFF. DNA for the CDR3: TGTGCCACCAGTGATTTTGGGGGGACAGGGATCGATGAGCAGTTCTTC.

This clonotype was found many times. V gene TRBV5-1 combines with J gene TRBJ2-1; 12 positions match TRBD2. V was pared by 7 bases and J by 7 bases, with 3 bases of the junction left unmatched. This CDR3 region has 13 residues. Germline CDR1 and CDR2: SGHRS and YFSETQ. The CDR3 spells CASRTSGGNEQFF. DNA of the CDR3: TGCGCCAGCCGCACTAGCGGGGGGAATGAGCAGTTCTTC.

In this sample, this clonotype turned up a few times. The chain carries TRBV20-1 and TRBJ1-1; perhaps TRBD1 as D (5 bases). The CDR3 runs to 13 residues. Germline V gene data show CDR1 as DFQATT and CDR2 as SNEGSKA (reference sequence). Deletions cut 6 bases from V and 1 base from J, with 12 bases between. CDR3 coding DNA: TGCAGTGCAGGGCGACAGCCGAACACTGAAGCTTTCTTT. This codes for CSAGRQPNTEAFF.

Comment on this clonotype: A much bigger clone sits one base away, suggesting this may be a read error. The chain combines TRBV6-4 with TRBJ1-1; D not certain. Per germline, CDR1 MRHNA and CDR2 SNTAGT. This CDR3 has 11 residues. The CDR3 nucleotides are TGTGCCAGCAAGAGGAGTGCTGAAGTTTTCTTT. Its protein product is CASKRSAEVFF.

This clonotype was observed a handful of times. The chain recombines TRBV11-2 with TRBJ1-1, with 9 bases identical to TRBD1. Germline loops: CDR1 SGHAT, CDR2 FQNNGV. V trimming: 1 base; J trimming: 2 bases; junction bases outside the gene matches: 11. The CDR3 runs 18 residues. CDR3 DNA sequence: TGTGCCAGCAGCTTAGGCCGGGACAGGGCGTCTTTTAACACTGAAGCTTTCTTT. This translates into CASSLGRDRASFNTEAFF.

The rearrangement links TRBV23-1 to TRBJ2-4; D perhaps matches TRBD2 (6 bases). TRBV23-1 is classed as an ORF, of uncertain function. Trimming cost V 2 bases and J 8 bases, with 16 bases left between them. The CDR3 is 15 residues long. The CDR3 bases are TGCGCCAGCAGTCAAATGCTGGGGGGAACGTACATTCAGTACTTC. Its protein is CASSQMLGGTYIQYF.

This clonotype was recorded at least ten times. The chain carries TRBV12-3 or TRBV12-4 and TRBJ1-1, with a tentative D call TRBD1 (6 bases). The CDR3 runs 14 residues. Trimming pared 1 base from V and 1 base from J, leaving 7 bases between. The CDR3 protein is CASSLGGPNTEAFF. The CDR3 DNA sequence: TGTGCCAGCAGTTTAGGGGGGCCGAACACTGAAGCTTTCTTT.

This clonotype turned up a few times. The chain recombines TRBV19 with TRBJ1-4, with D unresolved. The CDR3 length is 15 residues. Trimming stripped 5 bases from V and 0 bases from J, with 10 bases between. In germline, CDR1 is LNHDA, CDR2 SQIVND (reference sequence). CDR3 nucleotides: TGTGCCAGTAGTTCCTCTGGGTCAACTAATGAAAAACTGTTTTTT. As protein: CASSSSGSTNEKLFF. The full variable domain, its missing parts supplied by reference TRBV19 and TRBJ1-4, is DGGITQSPKYLFRKEGQNVTLSCEQNLNHDAMYWYRQDPGQGLRLIYYSQIVNDFQKGDIAEGYSVSREKKESFPLTVTSAQKNPTAFYLCASSSSGSTNEKLFFGSGTQLSVL.

The DNA for the CDR3 is TGTGCCAGCAGTACCGGGGCCGGGGTTAGGGCTGAAGCTTTCTTT. Encoded protein: CASSTGAGVRAEAFF. The chain employs TRBV27 and TRBJ1-1; D is possibly TRBD1 (5 bases). The V end lost 5 bases, the J end lost 6 bases, and 19 bases lay between the germline ends. In germline, CDR1 is MNHEY, CDR2 SMNVEV (reference sequence). CDR3 length: 15 amino acids.

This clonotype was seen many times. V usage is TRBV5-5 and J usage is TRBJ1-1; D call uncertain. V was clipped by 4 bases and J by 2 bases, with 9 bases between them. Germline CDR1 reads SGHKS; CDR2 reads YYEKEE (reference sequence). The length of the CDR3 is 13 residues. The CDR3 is CASSLPSNTEAFF. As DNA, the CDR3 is TGTGCCAGCAGCCTTCCGTCCAACACTGAAGCTTTCTTT. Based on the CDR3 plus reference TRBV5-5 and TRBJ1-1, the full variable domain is DAGVTQSPTHLIKTRGQQVTLRCSPISGHKSVSWYQQVLGQGPQFIFQYYEKEERGRGNFPDRFSARQFPNYSSELNVNALLLGDSALYLCASSLPSNTEAFFGQGTRLTVV.

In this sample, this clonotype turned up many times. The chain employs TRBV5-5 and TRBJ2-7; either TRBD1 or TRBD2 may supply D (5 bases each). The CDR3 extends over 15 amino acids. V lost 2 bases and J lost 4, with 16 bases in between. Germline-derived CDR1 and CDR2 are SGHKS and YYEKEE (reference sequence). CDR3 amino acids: CASSFRAGPPYEQYF. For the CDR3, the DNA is TGTGCCAGCAGCTTCAGGGCGGGCCCGCCTTACGAGCAGTACTTC.

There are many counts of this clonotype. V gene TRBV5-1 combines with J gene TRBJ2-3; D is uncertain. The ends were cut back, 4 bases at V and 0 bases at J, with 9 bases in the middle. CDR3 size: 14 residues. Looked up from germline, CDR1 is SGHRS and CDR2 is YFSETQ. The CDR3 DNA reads TGCGCCAGCAGCGGTCAGACGAGCACAGATACGCAGTATTTT. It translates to CASSGQTSTDTQYF.

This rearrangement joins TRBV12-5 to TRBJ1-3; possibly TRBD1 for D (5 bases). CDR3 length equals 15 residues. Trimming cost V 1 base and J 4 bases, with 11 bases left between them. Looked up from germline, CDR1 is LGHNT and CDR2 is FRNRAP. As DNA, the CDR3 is TGTGCTAGTGGTTTGGAGGCGGGGGTCGGAAACACCATATATTTT. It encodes CASGLEAGVGNTIYF.

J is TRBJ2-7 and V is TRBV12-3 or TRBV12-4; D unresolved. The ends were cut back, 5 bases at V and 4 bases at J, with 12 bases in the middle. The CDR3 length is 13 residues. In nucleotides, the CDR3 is TGTGCCAGCAGTCCCACCGACGCTTACGAGCAGTACTTC. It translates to CASSPTDAYEQYF.

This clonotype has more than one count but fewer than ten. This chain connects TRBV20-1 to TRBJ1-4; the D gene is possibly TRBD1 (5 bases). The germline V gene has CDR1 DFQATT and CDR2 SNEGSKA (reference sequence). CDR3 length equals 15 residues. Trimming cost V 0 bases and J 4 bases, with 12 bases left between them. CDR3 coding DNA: TGCAGTGCTAGAGATAGCAGGGTTTTTAATGAAAAACTGTTTTTT. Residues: CSARDSRVFNEKLFF.

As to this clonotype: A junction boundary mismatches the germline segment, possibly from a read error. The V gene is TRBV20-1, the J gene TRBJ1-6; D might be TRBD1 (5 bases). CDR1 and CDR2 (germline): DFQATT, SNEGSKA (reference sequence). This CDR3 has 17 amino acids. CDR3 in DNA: TGCTGTGCTAGAGATAGCCAGGGACTTTCCTATAATTCACCCCTCCACTTT. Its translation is CCARDSQGLSYNSPLHF.

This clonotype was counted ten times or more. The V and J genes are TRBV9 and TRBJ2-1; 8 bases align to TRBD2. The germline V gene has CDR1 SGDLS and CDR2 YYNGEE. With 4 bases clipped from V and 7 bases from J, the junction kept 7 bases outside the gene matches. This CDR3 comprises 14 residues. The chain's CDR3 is CASSSGSNINEQFF. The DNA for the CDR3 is TGTGCCAGCAGCAGCGGGAGTAATATTAATGAGCAGTTCTTC.